A selection of T cell receptor beta chains follows, all from one sample in a study of T cell repertoires in cytomegalovirus infection. One entry per CDR3 protein results from TCRdb running MiXCR on the reads. The sample records roughly 300,000 distinct CDR3 sequences, roughly 25% being singletons. Sequencing input: PBMCs. The source of these receptors is a human donor in good health (CMV status not recorded). Some clones in this sample may be carry-over from other donors' samples. The CDR3 runs from the conserved cysteine through the conserved F or W. The D gene is left open where the match is weak. Part of the rows lack a size; the others show once, few, many or a class for expanded clones.

TRBV28	13	-	-	TRBJ1-2	CASSPTVNYGYTF	TGTGCCAGCAGTCCGACAGTGAACTATGGCTACACCTTC
TRBV3-1	15	-	-	TRBJ2-5	CASSQGRAGQETQYF	TGTGCCAGCAGCCAAGGAAGGGCCGGGCAAGAGACCCAGTACTTC
TRBV28	12	-	-	TRBJ2-5	CASRSDHLTQYF	TGTGCCAGCAGGTCAGACCATCTGACCCAGTACTTC
TRBV20-1	14	few	-	TRBJ1-4	CSATRGTTDVKLFF	TGCAGTGCAACCAGAGGGACTACCGACGTAAAACTGTTTTTT
TRBV5-1	14	-	-	TRBJ1-1	CASTIQGIDTEAFF	TGCGCCAGCACTATCCAGGGGATCGACACTGAAGCTTTCTTT
TRBV19	15	few	-	TRBJ2-1	CASNQERRFYNEQFF	TGTGCCAGTAATCAAGAACGGCGTTTCTACAATGAGCAGTTCTTC
TRBV6-6	13	once	-	TRBJ2-2	CASRDPGDGELFF	TGTGCCAGCAGAGACCCGGGGGACGGGGAGCTGTTTTTT
TRBV25-1	12	few	-	TRBJ2-2	CASRGDTGELFF	TGTGCCAGCAGAGGGGACACCGGGGAGCTGTTTTTT
TRBV6-2/TRBV6-3	16	many	TRBD2	TRBJ2-2	CASSRGLAGVTGELFF	TGTGCCAGCAGCCGAGGACTAGCGGGAGTCACCGGGGAGCTGTTTTTT
TRBV20-1	14	-	-	TRBJ1-1	CSARDRTAPTEAFF	TGCAGTGCTAGAGATCGGACGGCCCCTACTGAAGCTTTCTTT
TRBV20-1	14	once	TRBD2	TRBJ2-5	CSATLAGGKKTQYF	TGCAGTGCGACTCTAGCGGGAGGGAAAAAGACCCAGTACTTC
TRBV28	12	-	-	TRBJ1-2	CASSPLGDRYTF	TGTGCCAGCAGTCCTCTAGGGGATCGCTACACCTTC
TRBV7-2	14	many	TRBD1	TRBJ1-1	CASSIDRVKTEAFF	TGTGCCAGCAGCATCGACAGGGTAAAAACTGAAGCTTTCTTT
TRBV7-2	15	many	-	TRBJ1-2	CASSLAVGETEGYTF	TGTGCCAGCAGCTTAGCGGTGGGGGAGACGGAGGGCTACACCTTC
TRBV20-1	13	-	-	TRBJ1-1	CSARDGRGTEAFF	TGCAGTGCTAGAGATGGACGGGGAACTGAAGCTTTCTTT
TRBV2	14	few	-	TRBJ2-3	CASRNQLRTDTQYF	TGTGCCAGCAGGAACCAACTTAGGACAGATACGCAGTATTTT
TRBV2	14	-	-	TRBJ1-5	CASSEETPNQPQHF	TGTGCCAGCAGTGAAGAAACCCCCAATCAGCCCCAGCATTTT
TRBV27	14	once	-	TRBJ2-1	CASSLVRVYNEQFF	TGTGCCAGCAGTTTAGTCAGAGTCTACAATGAGCAGTTCTTC
TRBV2	11	few	-	TRBJ2-2	CASKETGELFF	TGTGCCAGCAAGGAGACCGGGGAGCTGTTTTTT
TRBV11-2	16	-	-	TRBJ1-6	CASTGPPVPYNSPLHF	TGTGCCAGCACAGGACCTCCAGTACCCTATAATTCACCCCTCCACTTT
TRBV6-1	15	-	TRBD2	TRBJ2-7	CASSGAGAISYEQYF	TGTGCCAGCAGTGGAGCGGGGGCAATCTCCTACGAGCAGTACTTC
TRBV7-2	15	many	TRBD1	TRBJ1-5	CASSIRQGDNQPQHF	TGTGCCAGCAGCATCCGACAGGGGGACAATCAGCCCCAGCATTTT
TRBV6-1	13	few	TRBD1	TRBJ1-2	CATTGQGAYGYTF	TGTGCCACCACGGGACAGGGGGCCTATGGCTACACCTTC
TRBV10-3	14	-	-	TRBJ2-3	CAIRTGASSDTQYF	TGTGCCATCAGGACTGGGGCATCTTCAGATACGCAGTATTTT
TRBV7-6	14	many	-	TRBJ2-7	CASSLTSRTNEQYF	TGTGCCAGCAGCTTAACGAGTCGGACTAACGAGCAGTACTTC
TRBV7-2	13	many	-	TRBJ1-1	CASSLGGTAGAFF	TGTGCCAGCAGCTTAGGAGGGACGGCCGGCGCTTTCTTT
TRBV7-2	16	few	TRBD2	TRBJ2-7	CASSRLGLAGSYEQYF	TGTGCCAGCAGCCGACTGGGACTAGCGGGGAGCTACGAGCAGTACTTC
TRBV7-2	11	-	-	TRBJ2-1	CASTYFGEQFF	TGTGCCAGCACCTATTTTGGTGAGCAGTTCTTC
TRBV5-1	16	-	-	TRBJ2-1	CASSSNGLGSYNEQFF	TGCGCCAGCAGCTCCAACGGGTTGGGATCCTACAATGAGCAGTTCTTC
TRBV19	15	many	-	TRBJ1-2	CASSARIQENYGYTF	TGTGCCAGTAGTGCCAGGATACAAGAAAACTATGGCTACACCTTC
TRBV6-6	13	few	-	TRBJ1-3	CASRGGVGNTIYF	TGTGCCAGCCGAGGAGGGGTTGGAAACACCATATATTTT
TRBV6-6	11	-	-	TRBJ2-4	CASTTTNIQYF	TGTGCCAGCACCACAACGAACATTCAGTACTTC
TRBV7-2	18	many	-	TRBJ2-5	CASSLGAQARGHQETQYF	TGTGCCAGCAGCTTAGGTGCACAGGCCAGAGGGCACCAAGAGACCCAGTACTTC
TRBV12-3/TRBV12-4	12	many	-	TRBJ1-1	CASSFGKAEAFF	TGTGCCAGCAGTTTTGGAAAGGCTGAAGCTTTCTTT
TRBV28	18	few	-	TRBJ2-1	CASSLRGPRDVKGDEQFF	TGTGCCAGCAGTTTAAGGGGCCCCAGGGATGTAAAAGGCGATGAGCAGTTCTTC
TRBV7-2	14	many	TRBD1	TRBJ2-1	CASRQTGIDNEQFF	TGTGCCAGCAGACAGACAGGGATCGACAATGAGCAGTTCTTC
TRBV18	15	-	TRBD2	TRBJ2-7	CASSPELAGDYEQYF	TGTGCCAGCTCACCAGAACTAGCGGGGGACTACGAGCAGTACTTC
TRBV29-1	11	-	-	TRBJ1-2	CSLGPNYGYTF	TGCAGCCTGGGACCCAACTATGGCTACACCTTC
TRBV7-2	15	many	-	TRBJ2-1	CASSLAFGSYNEQFF	TGTGCCAGCAGCTTAGCCTTTGGGTCCTACAATGAGCAGTTCTTC
TRBV28	16	once	-	TRBJ1-1	CVSSGQLEHMNTEAFF	TGTGTCAGCAGCGGACAGTTGGAACACATGAACACTGAAGCTTTCTTT
TRBV28	14	many	-	TRBJ1-6	CASNRTPYNSPLHF	TGTGCCAGCAATCGGACACCTTATAATTCACCCCTCCACTTT
TRBV20-1	15	few	-	TRBJ2-4	CSARDRGPNPNIQYF	TGCAGTGCTAGAGATAGGGGACCTAATCCAAACATTCAGTACTTC
TRBV7-3	15	-	-	TRBJ1-6	CASSLWGGGNSPLHF	TGTGCCAGCAGCTTATGGGGAGGTGGAAATTCACCCCTCCACTTT
TRBV2	11	-	-	TRBJ1-2	CASSEWWGYTF	TGTGCCAGCAGCGAGTGGTGGGGCTACACCTTC
TRBV7-2	15	many	-	TRBJ1-2	CASSPRGTFNYGYTF	TGTGCCAGCAGCCCTAGGGGGACCTTTAACTATGGCTACACCTTC